The next 30 T cell receptor beta chains were all read from a single sample in a study of T-cell reconstitution after alpha-beta-depleted transplantation in children. Unique molecular identifiers featured in how the TCRbeta library was prepared. MiXCR was run by TCRdb on the PCR reads, yielding one entry per CDR3 protein. The sample records 400,000 to 450,000 distinct CDR3 sequences, 43% being singletons. The material sequenced was PBMCs, taken before TCRalphabeta/CD19-depleted stem cell transplant. The receptors shown here come from a girl under 10 years old with aplastic anemia, due to receive a stem cell transplant.

The chain couples TRBV20-1 to TRBJ2-2; 8 bases agree with TRBD2. The junction had 6 bases not matched to a gene; V was cut back by 3 bases and J by 3 bases. From germline, CDR1 is DFQATT and CDR2 SNEGSKA (reference sequence). This CDR3 has 15 amino acids. CDR3 loop: CSASVAGRDTGELFF. The CDR3 nucleotides are TGCAGTGCTAGTGTAGCGGGAAGGGACACCGGGGAGCTGTTTTTT.

In this sample, this clonotype turned up a few times. The chain joins TRBV20-1 to TRBJ2-5; 9 nucleotides line up with TRBD2. Germline lookup yields CDR1 DFQATT and CDR2 SNEGSKA (reference sequence). This CDR3 is built from 15 residues. V was clipped by 0 bases and J by 5 bases; unmatched bases: 7. CDR3 DNA sequence: TGCAGTGCTAGAGATGTGCGGGAGGGCCGCGAGACCCAGTACTTC. As protein: CSARDVREGRETQYF.

This clonotype was counted at least ten times. J is TRBJ2-3 and V is TRBV29-1; TRBD2 might be the D (7 bases). Germline values: CDR1 SQVTM, CDR2 ANQGSEA. The germline V and J ends were trimmed by 4 bases and 3 bases, with 11 bases remaining between them. This CDR3 comprises 13 residues. The CDR3 reads CSVGRGATDTQYF. As DNA, the CDR3 is TGCAGCGTTGGCCGGGGGGCGACAGATACGCAGTATTTT.

This clonotype was observed a single time. This chain links TRBV11-2 with TRBJ2-5; possible D gene TRBD1, 6 bases. The CDR3 is made up of 15 amino acids. Germline-derived CDR1 and CDR2 are SGHAT and FQNNGV. With 0 bases removed from V and 4 bases from J, the gap between germline ends came to 12 bases. The CDR3 nucleotides read TGTGCCAGCAGCTTAGACCAGGGGTCAGGAGAGACCCAGTACTTC. This sequence encodes CASSLDQGSGETQYF.

This clonotype was counted between two and nine times. A read error is possible here, since a much larger clone lies one base away. J is TRBJ2-3 and V is TRBV28; D remains unclear. Trimming removed 3 bases from V and 4 bases from J, with 5 bases in between. The CDR3 spans 12 residues. Germline CDR1 and CDR2: MDHEN and SYDVKM. As DNA, the CDR3 is TGTGCCAGCAGTTTCCCCCCAGATACGCAGTATTTT. Encoded protein: CASSFPPDTQYF.

This clonotype has at least ten counts. The gene calls are TRBV20-1 and TRBJ2-7; 15 bases fit TRBD2. Germline V CDR1 and CDR2: DFQATT, SNEGSKA (reference sequence). The V and J ends lost 3 bases and 6 bases, in that order; junction bases with no gene match: 9. The CDR3 runs 16 residues. DNA for the CDR3: TGCAGTGCTAGTTTCGGACTAGCGGGAGGGCTTAGCGAGCAGTACTTC. Translating it yields CSASFGLAGGLSEQYF.

This clonotype was counted between two and nine times. V is TRBV3-1 and J is TRBJ2-1; the match to TRBD1 covers 7 bases. J gave up 8 bases and V 4 bases, and 8 bases lay outside the gene matches. The CDR3 runs to 14 residues. Germline V CDR1 and CDR2: LGHDT, YNNKEL (reference sequence). CDR3 residues: CASSLGTASDEQFF. DNA of the CDR3: TGTGCCAGCAGCCTTGGGACAGCCAGCGATGAGCAGTTCTTC.

The chain recombines TRBV27 with TRBJ1-5; D unclear. V was clipped by 4 bases and J by 2 bases, with 12 bases between them. Germline V gene data show CDR1 as MNHEY and CDR2 as SMNVEV (reference sequence). This CDR3 is built from 15 residues. The CDR3 reads CASSSRIWGNQPQHF. In DNA form, the CDR3 reads TGTGCCAGCAGTTCCAGGATTTGGGGCAATCAGCCCCAGCATTTT.

This clonotype was found a few times. CDR3 loop: CSARDRLADGYTF. In nucleotides, the CDR3 is TGCAGTGCTAGGGACAGGCTCGCGGACGGCTACACCTTC. This chain joins TRBV20-1 and TRBJ1-2, with TRBD1 matching 7 bases. Looked up from germline, CDR1 is DFQATT and CDR2 is SNEGSKA (reference sequence). CDR3 size: 13 residues. V was pared by 3 bases and J by 8 bases, with 9 bases of the junction left unmatched.

The V gene is TRBV20-1, the J gene TRBJ2-1; TRBD2 aligns across 9 bases. The CDR3 extends over 17 amino acids. The J segment lost 2 bases and the V segment lost 0 bases, leaving 8 bases of the junction unmatched. CDR1 is DFQATT, CDR2 SNEGSKA, per germline (reference sequence). CDR3: CSARESRTSGPYNEQFF. The CDR3 region has the DNA TGCAGTGCTAGAGAGTCGAGAACTAGCGGGCCCTACAATGAGCAGTTCTTC.

The chain employs TRBV9 and TRBJ2-3; 9 bases map to TRBD2. J lost 4 bases, V lost 2 bases, and 8 bases had no gene match. This CDR3 contains 16 residues. Germline loops: CDR1 SGDLS, CDR2 YYNGEE. CDR3 amino acids: CASSVTGTSYPDTQYF. The CDR3 DNA reads as TGTGCCAGCAGCGTTACCGGGACTAGCTATCCAGATACGCAGTATTTT.

This chain joins TRBV7-9 and TRBJ2-5, with no clear D. CDR3 length equals 14 residues. The V end lost 3 bases, the J end lost 5 bases, and 13 bases lay between the germline ends. Germline V gene lookup returns CDR1 SEHNR and CDR2 FQNEAQ (reference sequence). The CDR3 DNA sequence: TGTGCCAGCAGCTTTGAAGCTCTCAGGGAGACCCAGTACTTC. This sequence encodes CASSFEALRETQYF.

Remarks on this clonotype: The junction departs from the called germline gene at one end, perhaps through a read error. The V and J genes are TRBV2 and TRBJ2-4; D unresolved. CDR3 length: 13 amino acids. Germline V gives CDR1 SNHLY, CDR2 FYNNEI. The CDR3 DNA is TGTGCCAGCAGTGAAGCAAACAAAAACACTCAGTACTTC. Translated: CASSEANKNTQYF.

The table lists this clonotype with many counts. The genes are TRBV5-6 and TRBJ2-1, with TRBD2 identical over 7 bases. The CDR3 loop spans 15 amino acids. Trimming took 3 bases from V and 2 from J; bases not matched to a gene: 5. From germline, CDR1 is SGHDT and CDR2 YYEEEE. The CDR3 sequence: CASSSSSGTYNEQFF. Here the CDR3 DNA reads TGTGCCAGCAGCTCTTCTAGCGGCACCTACAATGAGCAGTTCTTC.

V and J are TRBV18 and TRBJ1-1; D is ambiguous. Germline V lookup: CDR1 KGHSH, CDR2 LQKENI. The CDR3 sequence is 13 residues long. The V end lost 2 bases, the J end lost 7 bases, and 11 bases lay between the germline ends. The CDR3 sequence is CASSPAESGEAFF. The CDR3 DNA is TGTGCCAGCTCACCAGCAGAGTCAGGTGAAGCTTTCTTT.

V is TRBV10-3 and J is TRBJ1-4; D remains unclear. Germline V gene lookup returns CDR1 ENHRY and CDR2 SYGVKD. The CDR3 is made up of 13 amino acids. Trimming left V 2 bases short and J 4 bases short, with 5 bases between. CDR3 loop: CAISEDLNEKLFF. The CDR3 bases are TGTGCCATCAGTGAGGACCTTAATGAAAAACTGTTTTTT.

The gene calls are TRBV10-3 and TRBJ1-2; unclear D gene. Trimming cost V 0 bases and J 4 bases, with 9 bases left between them. CDR1 is ENHRY, CDR2 SYGVKD, per germline. This CDR3 contains 14 residues. The CDR3 loop reads CAISESGQAYGYTF. CDR3 sequence (DNA): TGTGCCATCAGTGAGTCGGGCCAGGCCTATGGCTACACCTTC.

This chain uses TRBV12-3 or TRBV12-4 with TRBJ2-1; D not resolved. There are 16 residues in the CDR3. The V and J ends lost 3 bases and 4 bases respectively, with 16 bases between them. The CDR3 coding sequence is TGTGCCAGCAGTTTTTCGTCTCACCGATCATACAATGAGCAGTTCTTC. Translation gives CASSFSSHRSYNEQFF.

In the case of this clonotype: It may be a read error: a sequence one base away is much more abundant. This chain links TRBV25-1 with TRBJ2-1, with 10 bases lining up with TRBD2. The CDR3 extends over 16 amino acids. Looked up from germline, CDR1 is MGHDK and CDR2 is SYGVNS. CDR3 bases: TGTGCCAGCAGTGAACCTAGCGGGAGAACCTACAATGAGCCGTTCTTC. Translation gives CASSEPSGRTYNEPFF.

This chain connects TRBV3-1 to TRBJ2-1, with no clear D. Trimming left V 0 bases short and J 2 bases short, with 5 bases between. The germline V gene encodes CDR1 LGHDT and CDR2 YNNKEL (reference sequence). The CDR3 is 14 residues long. The DNA of the CDR3 is TGTGCCAGCAGCCAAGAGGCAACCTACAATGAGCAGTTCTTC. As protein: CASSQEATYNEQFF.

This clonotype was seen repeatedly, ten times or more. The rearrangement links TRBV5-1 to TRBJ2-5; D perhaps matches TRBD2 (5 bases). The CDR3 contains 16 residues. In germline, CDR1 is SGHRS, CDR2 YFSETQ. Trimming shortened V by 0 bases and J by 5 bases, and 17 bases separated the two germline ends. CDR3 in amino acids: CASSLDLGLRRETQYF. The CDR3 DNA reads TGCGCCAGCAGCTTGGACCTCGGACTTCGGAGGGAGACCCAGTACTTC.

The rearrangement uses TRBV6-2 or TRBV6-3 and TRBJ2-7, with TRBD2 matching over 9 bases. Germline trimming cut 5 bases from V and 3 bases from J; bases unmatched to any gene: 11. CDR1 is MNHEY, CDR2 SVGEGT, per germline. The CDR3 runs to 16 residues. The DNA of the CDR3 is TGTGCCAGCAGTCCACCCGGACTAGCGCCCCACTACGAGCAGTACTTC. Encoded protein: CASSPPGLAPHYEQYF.

The chain employs TRBV20-1 and TRBJ2-7, with D possibly TRBD1 on 7 matching bases. This CDR3 region has 17 residues. Germline V gene sequence: CDR1 DFQATT, CDR2 SNEGSKA (reference sequence). V was pared by 1 base and J by 5 bases, with 24 bases between. The DNA of the CDR3 is TGCAGTGCTAGAGCTCTCCAACTCCGGACAGGCGGGGACGAGCAGTACTTC. Amino acids: CSARALQLRTGGDEQYF.

This clonotype has just one count. The chain is built from TRBV5-4 and TRBJ1-1, with D tentatively TRBD1 (5 bases). The CDR3 totals 15 residues. Germline V gene data show CDR1 as SGHNT and CDR2 as YYREEE (reference sequence). Deletions cut 4 bases from V and 1 base from J, with 14 bases between. CDR3 in amino acids: CASSPRTRPNTEAFF. In nucleotides, the CDR3 is TGTGCCAGCAGCCCCCGGACAAGGCCGAACACTGAAGCTTTCTTT.

The chain joins TRBV20-1 to TRBJ1-5, with D possibly being TRBD1 (5 bases). CDR1 DFQATT and CDR2 SNEGSKA come from the germline V gene (reference sequence). The V gene lost 4 bases and the J gene lost 1 base, with 8 bases spanning the gap. The CDR3 runs to 13 residues. CDR3 protein: CSAMGDSNQPQHF. The CDR3 nucleotides are TGCAGTGCTATGGGGGACAGCAATCAGCCCCAGCATTTT.

The chain joins TRBV12-3 or TRBV12-4 to TRBJ1-5; D might be TRBD1 (5 bases). There are 15 residues in the CDR3. V lost 5 bases and J lost 4, with 15 bases in between. CDR3 nucleotides: TGTGCCAGCAGTCCTAACGATGGGGGGAATCAGCCCCAGCATTTT. This gives the protein CASSPNDGGNQPQHF.

The chain carries TRBV18 and TRBJ2-7; D uncertain. The CDR3 is 12 residues long. CDR1 and CDR2 (germline): KGHSH, LQKENI. V lost 2 bases, J lost 5 bases, and 7 bases lay in between. The CDR3 region has the DNA TGTGCCAGCTCACCAGGGTTCAACGAGCAGTACTTC. Its protein is CASSPGFNEQYF.

This clonotype occurred a few times. The V gene is TRBV6-1, the J gene TRBJ1-2, with D tentatively TRBD1 (6 bases). V was cut by 7 bases and J by 7 bases, with 16 bases left in between. CDR3 size: 13 residues. The V gene's germline CDR1 is MNHNS and CDR2 SASEGT. CDR3 residues: CASKPQGQGGYTF. In DNA form, the CDR3 reads TGTGCCAGCAAACCACAGGGCCAGGGTGGCTACACCTTC.

The chain is built from TRBV12-3 or TRBV12-4 and TRBJ1-1, with D maybe TRBD1 (6 bases). This CDR3 has 13 amino acids. The germline V and J ends were trimmed by 1 base and 9 bases, with 12 bases remaining between them. CDR3 sequence reads: CASSLVGGRKAFF. CDR3 in DNA: TGTGCCAGCAGTTTAGTTGGGGGCAGGAAAGCTTTCTTT.

The CDR3 region is CASSLDVTSTDTQYF. DNA of the CDR3: TGTGCCAGCAGTTTAGACGTGACTAGCACAGATACGCAGTATTTT. The chain has TRBV12-3 or TRBV12-4 and TRBJ2-3, with D uncertain. This CDR3 contains 15 residues. The ends were cut back, 1 base at V and 0 bases at J, with 8 bases in the middle.